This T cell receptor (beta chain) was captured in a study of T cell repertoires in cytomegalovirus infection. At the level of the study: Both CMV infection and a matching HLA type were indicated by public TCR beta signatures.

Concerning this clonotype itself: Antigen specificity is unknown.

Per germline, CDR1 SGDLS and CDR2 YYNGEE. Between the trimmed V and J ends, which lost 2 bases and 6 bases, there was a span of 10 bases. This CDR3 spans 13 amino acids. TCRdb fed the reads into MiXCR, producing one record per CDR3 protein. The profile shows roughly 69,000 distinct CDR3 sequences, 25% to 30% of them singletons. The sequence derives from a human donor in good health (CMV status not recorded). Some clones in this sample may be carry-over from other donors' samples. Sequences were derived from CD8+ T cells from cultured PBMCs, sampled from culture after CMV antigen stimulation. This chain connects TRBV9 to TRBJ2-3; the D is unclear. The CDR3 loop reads CASSVGDTDTQYF. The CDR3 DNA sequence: TGTGCCAGCAGCGTCGGAGACACGGATACGCAGTATTTT.